The 27 T cell receptor beta chains reported below all come from one sample, sequenced in a study of T-cell memory formation after mild COVID-19. MiXCR, applied by TCRdb to the 5' RACE reads, yields one record per CDR3 protein. Of roughly 250,000 distinct CDR3 sequences in the sample, 16% were seen once. The sequencing input was PBMCs or a T cell subset sorted from them (not recorded which). The receptors derive from a young man who had mild COVID-19 (a few samples of this study predate the infection). Cell type and time point are not known.

This clonotype was seen at least ten times. The chain is built from TRBV7-6 and TRBJ2-5; weak D call: TRBD1 (5 bases). This CDR3 contains 12 residues. Trimming cost V 5 bases and J 6 bases, with 10 bases left between them. Germline CDR1 and CDR2: SGHVS and FNYEAQ. The CDR3 nucleotides are TGTGCCAGCAGCGCGCAGGGTCAGACCCAGTACTTC. It specifies CASSAQGQTQYF.

This clonotype was seen only a few times. The rearrangement links TRBV15 to TRBJ1-2; D remains unclear. The CDR3 sequence is 16 residues long. V was trimmed by 0 bases and J by 5 bases, leaving 16 bases between them. The germline V gene encodes CDR1 LNHNV and CDR2 YYDKDF (reference sequence). CDR3 nucleotides: TGTGCCACCAGCAGAGATAGGGCCAGGATGGGATATGGCTACACCTTC. It is translated as CATSRDRARMGYGYTF.

This clonotype was picked up many times. The V gene is TRBV18, the J gene TRBJ2-1; D might be TRBD1 (5 bases). V was pared by 0 bases and J by 0 bases, with 9 bases between. In germline, CDR1 is KGHSH, CDR2 LQKENI. This CDR3 contains 16 residues. The CDR3 nucleotides read TGTGCCAGCTCACCACCGGCAGGGTCCTCCTACAATGAGCAGTTCTTC. Amino acid sequence: CASSPPAGSSYNEQFF. The variable domain in full, with the rest retrieved from reference TRBV18 and TRBJ2-1, is NAGVMQNPRHLVRRRGQEARLRCSPMKGHSHVYWYRQLPEEGLKFMVYLQKENIIDESGMPKERFSAEFPKEGPSILRIQQVVRGDSAAYFCASSPPAGSSYNEQFFGPGTRLTVL.

The V and J genes are TRBV7-8 and TRBJ1-5; no clear D. Trimming took 6 bases from V and 7 from J, leaving 10 bases between them. Germline CDR1 is SGHVS and CDR2 is FQNEAQ. There are 12 residues in the CDR3. The CDR3 is CASSGNEQPQHF. In DNA, the CDR3 is TGTGCCAGCAGTGGGAATGAGCAGCCCCAGCATTTT.

This clonotype was counted between two and nine times. The V call is TRBV5-1, the J call TRBJ2-3, with D unclear. The length of the CDR3 is 14 residues. Germline CDR1 and CDR2: SGHRS and YFSETQ. Deletions cut 1 base from V and 4 bases from J, with 10 bases between. CDR3 sequence reads: CASSLRTASDTQYF. The CDR3 DNA follows: TGCGCCAGCAGCTTGAGGACGGCATCAGATACGCAGTATTTT.

This clonotype was observed a few times. V is TRBV20-1 and J is TRBJ2-3, with D possibly being TRBD2 (5 bases). Trimming took off 3 bases at V and 7 bases at J, with 14 bases between the two ends. This CDR3 spans 13 amino acids. The germline V gene has CDR1 DFQATT and CDR2 SNEGSKA (reference sequence). The CDR3, as DNA: TGCAGTGCTAGGAATACTAGTCTACATACGCAGTATTTT. Its translation: CSARNTSLHTQYF.

The rearrangement joins TRBV4-1 to TRBJ1-1; D unresolved. This CDR3 has 15 amino acids. Trimming removed 1 base at V and 5 bases at J, with 14 bases between. Looked up from germline, CDR1 is MGHRA and CDR2 is YSYEKL. Here the CDR3 reads CASSQVQLERTEAFF. In nucleotides, the CDR3 is TGCGCCAGCAGCCAAGTCCAGTTAGAGAGGACTGAAGCTTTCTTT.

The chain carries TRBV30 and TRBJ1-6; a weak D match, TRBD1 (6 bases). In germline, CDR1 is GTSNPN, CDR2 SVGIG (reference sequence). V shed 2 bases and J shed 8 bases, with 19 bases lying between them. This CDR3 contains 16 residues. DNA of the CDR3: TGTGCCTGGAGTAGGCGGGGGGCTCTCGGTTATTCACCCCTCCACTTT. Translated, it gives CAWSRRGALGYSPLHF. The whole variable domain, remainder taken from reference TRBV30 and TRBJ1-6, is SQTIHQWPATLVQPVGSPLSLECTVEGTSNPNLYWYRQAAGRGLQLLFYSVGIGQISSEVPQNLSASRPQDRQFILSSKKLLLSDSGFYLCAWSRRGALGYSPLHFGNGTRLTVT.

This clonotype was seen repeatedly, ten times or more. The chain uses TRBV12-3 or TRBV12-4 and TRBJ2-5, with D tentatively TRBD2 (5 bases). The V gene lost 3 bases and the J gene lost 5 bases, with 13 bases spanning the gap. CDR3 length: 14 residues. The DNA of the CDR3 is TGTGCCAGCAGTTTTCGGTCTAGAGGGGAGACCCAGTACTTC. This encodes CASSFRSRGETQYF.

The chain combines TRBV20-1 with TRBJ1-1, with D possibly matching TRBD1 (5 bases). V lost 6 bases and J 10 bases, leaving 24 bases between the germline ends. CDR1 DFQATT and CDR2 SNEGSKA come from the germline V gene (reference sequence). The CDR3 has 14 amino acids. Here the CDR3 DNA reads TGCAGTGCCACCCCCGGGACCCGGGAACTGGGAGCTTTCTTT. This translates into CSATPGTRELGAFF.

The rearrangement uses TRBV7-9 and TRBJ1-5; 9 positions agree with TRBD1. The length of the CDR3 is 14 residues. J gave up 7 bases and V 3 bases, and 4 bases lay outside the gene matches. Germline values: CDR1 SEHNR, CDR2 FQNEAQ (reference sequence). The CDR3 region has the DNA TGTGCCAGCAGCTTGGGGACAGGGTACCAGCCCCAGCATTTT. Residues: CASSLGTGYQPQHF.

This clonotype was seen only a few times. This chain links TRBV12-3 or TRBV12-4 with TRBJ2-7; no clear D. V lost 3 bases and J lost 0, with 9 bases in between. This CDR3 contains 14 residues. This CDR3 is CASSFWQHSYEQYF. In DNA form, the CDR3 reads TGTGCCAGCAGTTTCTGGCAGCACTCCTACGAGCAGTACTTC.

This clonotype has a handful of counts. The V and J genes are TRBV6-5 and TRBJ2-5; D perhaps matches TRBD1 (5 bases). The CDR3 has 15 residues. V lost 0 bases and J lost 4, with 12 bases in between. Germline V lookup: CDR1 MNHEY, CDR2 SVGAGI. CDR3 sequence (DNA): TGTGCCAGCAGTTACTCCGCAGGGTGGGCAGAGACCCAGTACTTC. Residues: CASSYSAGWAETQYF.

This clonotype has just a few counts. This chain joins TRBV15 and TRBJ2-2; D gene unclear. CDR3 length: 14 amino acids. V was cut by 5 bases and J by 1 base, with 8 bases left in between. The V gene's germline CDR1 is LNHNV and CDR2 YYDKDF (reference sequence). Written as DNA, the CDR3 is TGTGCCACCAGCCCCCGAGTGAACACCGGGGAGCTGTTTTTT. Its protein is CATSPRVNTGELFF.

This clonotype was observed at least ten times. The chain couples TRBV4-2 to TRBJ2-7; D perhaps matches TRBD1 (5 bases). With 4 bases removed from V and 1 base from J, the gap between germline ends came to 8 bases. Per the germline V gene, CDR1 is LGHNA and CDR2 is YNFKEQ. The CDR3 runs 13 residues. The CDR3, as DNA: TGTGCCAGCAGCCCGGACACATCCTACGAGCAGTACTTC. It yields the protein CASSPDTSYEQYF.

This clonotype was observed many times. The chain uses TRBV20-1 and TRBJ2-3; D gene uncertain. Germline CDR1 is DFQATT and CDR2 is SNEGSKA (reference sequence). This CDR3 comprises 12 residues. Between the trimmed V and J ends, which lost 3 bases and 4 bases, there was a span of 8 bases. CDR3 coding DNA: TGCAGTGCTAGTCCCCTAGCAGATACGCAGTATTTT. Encoded protein: CSASPLADTQYF.

The V gene is TRBV5-1, the J gene TRBJ2-2, with 9 bases matching TRBD1. The CDR3 contains 16 residues. The V and J ends lost 4 bases and 0 bases, in that order; junction bases with no gene match: 4. From germline, CDR1 is SGHRS and CDR2 YFSETQ. The CDR3 DNA sequence: TGCGCCAGCAGCCCCGACAGGGGGTCGAACACCGGGGAGCTGTTTTTT. Protein product: CASSPDRGSNTGELFF.

The chain has TRBV7-8 and TRBJ2-3; tentative D call: TRBD2 (5 bases). CDR1 is SGHVS and CDR2 is FQNEAQ in the germline V gene. The ends were cut back, 4 bases at V and 1 base at J, with 9 bases in the middle. This CDR3 is 14 amino acids long. CDR3 DNA: TGTGCCAGCAGCTCGGGGTGGGGCACAGATACGCAGTATTTT. Its protein product is CASSSGWGTDTQYF.

There are a few counts of this clonotype. This chain uses TRBV5-1 with TRBJ2-4; no reliable D call. The ends were cut back, 0 bases at V and 0 bases at J, with 7 bases in the middle. From germline, CDR1 is SGHRS and CDR2 YFSETQ. The CDR3 contains 15 residues. For the CDR3, the DNA is TGCGCCAGCAGCTTGGGCCAGATAGCCAAAAACATTCAGTACTTC. Protein sequence: CASSLGQIAKNIQYF.

This clonotype was detected only a few times. The rearrangement links TRBV7-3 to TRBJ2-5, with 10 positions matching TRBD1. V shed 4 bases, J shed 5 bases, and the junction held 1 base outside the gene matches. CDR3 size: 13 residues. Germline-derived CDR1 and CDR2 are SGHTA and FQGTGA. This CDR3 reads CASSSGQGETQYF. The CDR3 coding sequence is TGTGCCAGCAGCTCGGGACAGGGGGAGACCCAGTACTTC.

This clonotype was picked up a small number of times. V and J are TRBV9 and TRBJ2-6; D ambiguous. Trimming removed 0 bases at V and 0 bases at J, with 4 bases between. The CDR3 is made up of 15 amino acids. Germline lookup yields CDR1 SGDLS and CDR2 YYNGEE. Written as DNA, the CDR3 is TGTGCCAGCAGCGTAGTTCCCTCTGGGGCCAACGTCCTGACTTTC. As protein: CASSVVPSGANVLTF.

CDR3 in DNA: TGTGCCAGCAGCTTATCTGCGGGGGGGCCCTACGAGCAGTACTTC. Translating it yields CASSLSAGGPYEQYF. V is TRBV7-3 and J is TRBJ2-7; TRBD2 matches 9 bases. CDR3 length: 15 residues. Germline V gene data show CDR1 as SGHTA and CDR2 as FQGTGA. Trimming at V came to 2 bases and at J to 2 bases, leaving 4 bases not matched to a gene.

The rearrangement links TRBV28 to TRBJ2-7; the D is unclear. V was cut by 5 bases and J by 0 bases, with 5 bases left in between. Germline values: CDR1 MDHEN, CDR2 SYDVKM. This CDR3 contains 12 residues. The CDR3 DNA sequence: TGTGCCAGCAGTCACGGCTCCTACGAGCAGTACGTC. It encodes CASSHGSYEQYV.

The sample holds a few counts of this clonotype. The chain uses TRBV12-3 or TRBV12-4 and TRBJ1-1; the match to TRBD1 covers 8 bases. Trimming removed 5 bases from V and 9 bases from J; junction bases left unmatched: 11. The CDR3 length is 14 residues. CDR3 sequence (DNA): TGTGCCAGCAGTATAATGACAGGGGAAGTTCAAGCTTTCTTT. This sequence encodes CASSIMTGEVQAFF.

The chain uses TRBV4-3 and TRBJ1-1; D may be TRBD1 (5 bases). CDR1 is LGHNA and CDR2 is YSLEER in the germline V gene. The length of the CDR3 is 17 residues. Trimming removed 4 bases from V and 0 bases from J, with 18 bases in between. The CDR3 spells CASSRTGETDLNTEAFF. Written as DNA, the CDR3 is TGCGCCAGCAGCCGGACGGGGGAGACGGACTTGAACACTGAAGCTTTCTTT.

V usage is TRBV5-5 and J usage is TRBJ2-5; D gene unclear. Trimming stripped 4 bases from V and 5 bases from J, with 15 bases between. The CDR3 loop spans 14 amino acids. CDR1 and CDR2 (germline): SGHKS, YYEKEE (reference sequence). CDR3 DNA: TGTGCCAGCAGCGGTGTAAGGTCTCGGGAGACCCAGTACTTC. Amino acid sequence: CASSGVRSRETQYF.

This sequence joins TRBV7-9 and TRBJ2-4; 7 bases agree with TRBD1. The V segment lost 5 bases and the J segment 3 bases; nucleotides outside the gene matches: 4. Germline CDR1 reads SEHNR; CDR2 reads FQNEAQ (reference sequence). This CDR3 is 14 amino acids long. DNA for the CDR3: TGTGCCAGCAGCCGTACAGGGGACAAAAACATTCAGTACTTC. This encodes CASSRTGDKNIQYF.